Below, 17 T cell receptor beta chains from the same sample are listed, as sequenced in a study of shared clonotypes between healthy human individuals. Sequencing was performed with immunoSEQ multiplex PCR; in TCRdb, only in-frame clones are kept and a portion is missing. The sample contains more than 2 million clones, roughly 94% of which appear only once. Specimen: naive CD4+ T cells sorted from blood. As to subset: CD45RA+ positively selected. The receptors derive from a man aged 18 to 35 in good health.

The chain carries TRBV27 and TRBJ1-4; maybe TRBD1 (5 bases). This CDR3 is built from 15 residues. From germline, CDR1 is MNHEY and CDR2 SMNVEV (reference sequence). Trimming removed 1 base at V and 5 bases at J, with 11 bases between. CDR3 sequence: CASSLFRTQNEKLFF. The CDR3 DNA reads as TGTGCCAGCAGTTTATTCCGGACACAGAATGAAAAACTGTTTTTT.

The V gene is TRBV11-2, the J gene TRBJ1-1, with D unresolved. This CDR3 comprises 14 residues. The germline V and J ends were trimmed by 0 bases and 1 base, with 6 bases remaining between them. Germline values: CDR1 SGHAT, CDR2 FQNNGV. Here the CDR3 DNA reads TGTGCCAGCAGCTTAGAGTCGGGGAACACTGAAGCTTTCTTT. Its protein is CASSLESGNTEAFF.

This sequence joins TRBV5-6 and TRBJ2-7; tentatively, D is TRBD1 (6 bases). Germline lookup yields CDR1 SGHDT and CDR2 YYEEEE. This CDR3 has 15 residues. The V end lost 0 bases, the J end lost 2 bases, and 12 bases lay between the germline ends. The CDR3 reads CASSLGGAGAYEQYF. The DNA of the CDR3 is TGTGCCAGCAGCTTGGGAGGTGCAGGGGCCTACGAGCAGTACTTC.

Here the CDR3 DNA reads TGTGCCAGCAGCGACCGGGACAACAACGAAGCTTTCTTT. Its protein is CASSDRDNNEAFF. J is TRBJ1-1 and V is TRBV5-4; a possible D gene is TRBD1 (6 bases). Germline V gene sequence: CDR1 SGHNT, CDR2 YYREEE (reference sequence). Trimming removed 4 bases at V and 8 bases at J, with 15 bases between. This CDR3 has 13 residues.

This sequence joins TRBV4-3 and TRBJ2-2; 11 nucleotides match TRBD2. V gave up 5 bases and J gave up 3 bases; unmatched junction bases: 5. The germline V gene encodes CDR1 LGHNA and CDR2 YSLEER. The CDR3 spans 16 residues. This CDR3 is CASSWGLADYTGELFF. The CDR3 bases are TGCGCCAGCAGCTGGGGACTAGCGGACTACACCGGGGAGCTGTTTTTT.

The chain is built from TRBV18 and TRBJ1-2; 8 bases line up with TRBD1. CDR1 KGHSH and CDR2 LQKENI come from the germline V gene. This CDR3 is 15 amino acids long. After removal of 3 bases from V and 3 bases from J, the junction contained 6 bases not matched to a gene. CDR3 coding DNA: TGTGCCAGCTCACCGACAGGGGTGGGATACTATGGCTACACCTTC. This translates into CASSPTGVGYYGYTF.

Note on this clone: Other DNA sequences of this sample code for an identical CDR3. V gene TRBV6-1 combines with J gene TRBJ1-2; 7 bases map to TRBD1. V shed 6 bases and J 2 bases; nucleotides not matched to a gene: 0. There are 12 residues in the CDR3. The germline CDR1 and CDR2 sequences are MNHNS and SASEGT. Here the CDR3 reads CASRDRNYGYTF. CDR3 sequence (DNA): TGTGCCAGCAGGGACAGGAACTATGGCTACACCTTC.

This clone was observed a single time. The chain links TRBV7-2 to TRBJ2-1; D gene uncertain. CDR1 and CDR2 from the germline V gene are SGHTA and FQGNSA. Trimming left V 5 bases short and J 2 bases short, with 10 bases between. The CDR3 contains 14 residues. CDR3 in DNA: TGTGCCAGCAGCCCCACAACGGCCTACAATGAGCAGTTCTTC. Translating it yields CASSPTTAYNEQFF.

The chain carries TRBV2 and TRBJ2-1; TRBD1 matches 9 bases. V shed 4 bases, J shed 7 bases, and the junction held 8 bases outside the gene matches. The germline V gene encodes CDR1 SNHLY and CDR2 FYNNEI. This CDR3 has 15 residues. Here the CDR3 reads CASSGLGQGLNEQFF. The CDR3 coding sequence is TGTGCCAGCAGTGGTCTGGGACAGGGTTTGAATGAGCAGTTCTTC.

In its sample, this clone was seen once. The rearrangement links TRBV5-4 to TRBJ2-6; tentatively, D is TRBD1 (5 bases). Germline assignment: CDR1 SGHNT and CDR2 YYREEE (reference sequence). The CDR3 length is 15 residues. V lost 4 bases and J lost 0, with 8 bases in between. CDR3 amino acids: CASSPTVSGANVLTF. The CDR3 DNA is TGTGCCAGCAGCCCGACAGTCTCTGGGGCCAACGTCCTGACTTTC.

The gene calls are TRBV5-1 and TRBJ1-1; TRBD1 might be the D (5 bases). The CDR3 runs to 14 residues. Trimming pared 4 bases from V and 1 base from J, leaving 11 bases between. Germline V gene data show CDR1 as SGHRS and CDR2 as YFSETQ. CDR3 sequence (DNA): TGCGCCAGCAGCATATCGGACACGAACACTGAAGCTTTCTTT. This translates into CASSISDTNTEAFF.

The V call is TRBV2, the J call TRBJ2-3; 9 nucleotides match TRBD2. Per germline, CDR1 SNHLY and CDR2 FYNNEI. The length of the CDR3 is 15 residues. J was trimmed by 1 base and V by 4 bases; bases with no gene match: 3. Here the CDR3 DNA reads TGTGCCAGCAGTGTGACTAGCGGAGGCACAGATACGCAGTATTTT. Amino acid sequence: CASSVTSGGTDTQYF.

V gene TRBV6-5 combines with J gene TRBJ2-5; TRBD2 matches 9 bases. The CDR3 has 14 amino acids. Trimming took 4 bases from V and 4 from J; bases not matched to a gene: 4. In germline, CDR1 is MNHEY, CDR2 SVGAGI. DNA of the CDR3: TGTGCCAGCAGTTTTTCGACTAGCGGAGAGACCCAGTACTTC. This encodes CASSFSTSGETQYF.

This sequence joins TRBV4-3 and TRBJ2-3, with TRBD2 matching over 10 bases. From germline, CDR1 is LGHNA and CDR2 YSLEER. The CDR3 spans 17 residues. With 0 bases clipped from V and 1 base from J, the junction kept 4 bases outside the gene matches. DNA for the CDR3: TGCGCCAGCAGCCAAGATTCCGGGACTAGCGGCACAGATACGCAGTATTTT. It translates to CASSQDSGTSGTDTQYF.

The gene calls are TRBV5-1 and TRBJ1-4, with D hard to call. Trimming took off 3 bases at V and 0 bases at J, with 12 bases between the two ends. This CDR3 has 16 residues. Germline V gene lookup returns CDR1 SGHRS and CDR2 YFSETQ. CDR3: CASSYPVGSTNEKLFF. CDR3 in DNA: TGCGCCAGCAGCTACCCGGTGGGGTCAACTAATGAAAAACTGTTTTTT.

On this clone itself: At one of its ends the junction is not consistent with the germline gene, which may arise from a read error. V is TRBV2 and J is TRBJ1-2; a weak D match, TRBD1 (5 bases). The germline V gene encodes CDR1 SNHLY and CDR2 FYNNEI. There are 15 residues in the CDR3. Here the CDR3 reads CASIESTARNYGYTF. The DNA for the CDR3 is TGTGCCAGCATTGAATCGACAGCAAGAAACTATGGCTACACCTTC. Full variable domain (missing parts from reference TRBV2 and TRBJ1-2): EPEVTQTPSHQVTQMGQEVILRCVPISNHLYFYWYRQILGQKVEFLVSFYNNEISEKSEIFDDQFSVERPDGSNFTLKIRSTKLEDSAMYFCASIESTARNYGYTFGSGTRLTVV.

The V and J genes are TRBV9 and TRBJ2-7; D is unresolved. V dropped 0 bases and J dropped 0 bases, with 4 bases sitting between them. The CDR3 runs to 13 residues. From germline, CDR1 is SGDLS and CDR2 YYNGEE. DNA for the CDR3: TGTGCCAGCAGCGTAGAGCCCTCCTACGAGCAGTACTTC. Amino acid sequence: CASSVEPSYEQYF.